The next 21 T cell receptor beta chains were all read from a single sample in a study of cytomegalovirus exposure and HLA in healthy donors. With 60 Vbeta and 13 Jbeta primers, the PCR was carried out. Profiling relied on immunoSEQ multiplex PCR, and the TCRdb table lists in-frame clones only, not all of them. The sample records 120,000 or so clones, more than 65% being singletons. The sequenced sample consisted of PBMCs. The origin of the receptors is a young man in good health and CMV-seropositive.

The chain carries TRBV10-2 and TRBJ1-5, with D maybe TRBD1 (6 bases). CDR3 length: 14 residues. Germline CDR1 and CDR2: WSHSY and SAAADI. Trimming left V 10 bases short and J 1 base short, with 14 bases between. CDR3 in DNA: TGCGCCACGGAAGGTACAGGGAGCAATCAGCCCCAGCATTTT. This codes for CATEGTGSNQPQHF.

The table lists this clone with a few counts. The chain uses TRBV29-1 and TRBJ2-3; 9 bases match TRBD1. This CDR3 is built from 15 residues. J lost 3 bases, V lost 2 bases, and 6 bases had no gene match. Germline values: CDR1 SQVTM, CDR2 ANQGSEA. The CDR3 nucleotides are TGCAGCGTTGAAAGGGACAGGGCGGGAACAGATACGCAGTATTTT. This codes for CSVERDRAGTDTQYF.

The rearrangement uses TRBV7-9 and TRBJ1-2, with D maybe TRBD1 (5 bases). V was shortened by 5 bases and J by 8 bases, with 15 bases between the two germline ends. Germline-derived CDR1 and CDR2 are SEHNR and FQNEAQ (reference sequence). This CDR3 region has 13 residues. CDR3 nucleotides: TGTGCCAGCAGCCCGGGGGGGGAGGGCGGCTACACCTTC. The encoded protein is CASSPGGEGGYTF.

This clone was detected once. J is TRBJ2-7 and V is TRBV11-3; D may be TRBD2 (6 bases). V lost 1 base to trimming and J lost 0 bases, with 10 bases between them. CDR3 length: 15 amino acids. Per the germline V gene, CDR1 is SGHNT and CDR2 is YENEEA. The DNA of the CDR3 is TGTGCCAGCAGCTTAGGGGACGGGAGCTCCTACGAGCAGTACTTC. Protein sequence: CASSLGDGSSYEQYF.

This chain joins TRBV27 and TRBJ2-3; TRBD2 matches 11 bases. V shed 5 bases and J 3 bases; nucleotides not matched to a gene: 19. Looked up from germline, CDR1 is MNHEY and CDR2 is SMNVEV (reference sequence). The CDR3 contains 20 residues. CDR3 DNA: TGTGCCAGCAGTCCGCCAAATCTTAGCGGGAGGGCCGGGAGTACAGATACGCAGTATTTT. Translation gives CASSPPNLSGRAGSTDTQYF.

Concerning this clone: The CDR3 ends on some other residue instead of the conserved phenylalanine or tryptophan, so this is likely a read error. The chain employs TRBV6-1 and TRBJ1-1; 8 bases fit TRBD1. V was clipped by 6 bases and J by 4 bases; unmatched bases: 7. This CDR3 comprises 14 residues. Germline lookup yields CDR1 MNHNS and CDR2 SASEGT. CDR3 sequence reads: CASSDRGFGTEAFL. The CDR3 nucleotides read TGTGCCAGCAGCGACAGGGGTTTCGGCACTGAAGCTTTCCTT.

The chain carries TRBV28 and TRBJ2-6; D call uncertain. The CDR3 runs to 13 residues. V gave up 5 bases and J gave up 3 bases, with 5 bases separating them. Germline values: CDR1 MDHEN, CDR2 SYDVKM. This CDR3 reads CASSPVGANVLTF. Here the CDR3 DNA reads TGTGCCAGCAGTCCGGTTGGGGCCAACGTCCTGACTTTC. Full variable domain (rest looked up from reference TRBV28 and TRBJ2-6): DVKVTQSSRYLVKRTGEKVFLECVQDMDHENMFWYRQDPGLGLRLIYFSYDVKMKEKGDIPEGYSVSREKKERFSLILESASTNQTSMYLCASSPVGANVLTFGAGSRLTVL.

The gene calls are TRBV6-1 and TRBJ2-7; D is undetermined. The germline CDR1 and CDR2 sequences are MNHNS and SASEGT. Deletions cut 9 bases from V and 2 bases from J, with 11 bases between. The CDR3 loop spans 12 amino acids. CDR3 bases: TGTGCCAGTTCGACACCGACCTACGAGCAGTACTTC. As protein: CASSTPTYEQYF.

The V call is TRBV7-9, the J call TRBJ1-4; D gene ambiguous. CDR1 is SEHNR, CDR2 FQNEAQ, per germline (reference sequence). The V and J ends lost 2 bases and 5 bases respectively, with 12 bases between them. The length of the CDR3 is 15 residues. The CDR3 sequence: CASSLMKSVNEKLFF. The CDR3 DNA is TGTGCCAGCAGCTTAATGAAGTCGGTAAATGAAAAACTGTTTTTT.

The chain is built from TRBV30 and TRBJ1-6; the D is unclear. The V end lost 0 bases, the J end lost 8 bases, and 5 bases lay between the germline ends. Germline loops: CDR1 GTSNPN, CDR2 SVGIG (reference sequence). The CDR3 runs 12 residues. CDR3 residues: CAWSVGYSPLHF. The CDR3 bases are TGTGCCTGGAGTGTTGGCTATTCACCCCTCCACTTT.

This chain connects TRBV13 to TRBJ2-7, with 10 bases matching TRBD1. Trimming cost V 5 bases and J 7 bases; bases outside gene matches: 8. The CDR3 length is 14 residues. Looked up from germline, CDR1 is PRHDT and CDR2 is FYEKMQ (reference sequence). CDR3 amino acids: CASSARDRGREQYF. The CDR3, as DNA: TGTGCCAGCAGCGCCCGGGACAGGGGACGGGAGCAGTACTTC.

The rearrangement links TRBV5-4 to TRBJ1-2; the D is unclear. Germline CDR1 reads SGHNT; CDR2 reads YYREEE (reference sequence). Trimming took off 1 base at V and 2 bases at J, with 9 bases between the two ends. The CDR3 spans 14 residues. CDR3 in DNA: TGTGCCAGCAGCTTGCTACTAGCCAACTATGGCTACACCTTC. Its translation: CASSLLLANYGYTF.

This rearrangement joins TRBV6-5 to TRBJ1-1; tentatively, D is TRBD1 (6 bases). The V gene lost 2 bases and the J gene lost 5 bases, with 6 bases spanning the gap. The CDR3 contains 12 residues. CDR1 is MNHEY, CDR2 SVGAGI, per germline. CDR3 DNA sequence: TGTGCCAGCAGTTACACAGGGACTGAAGCTTTCTTT. This gives the protein CASSYTGTEAFF.

The V call is TRBV2, the J call TRBJ2-3; 9 bases are shared with TRBD2. J was trimmed by 8 bases and V by 1 base; bases with no gene match: 13. Germline V CDR1 and CDR2: SNHLY, FYNNEI. This CDR3 is built from 17 residues. The CDR3 here is CASSEGMPSGISSTQYF. The CDR3 DNA is TGTGCCAGCAGTGAAGGGATGCCTAGCGGGATTTCGTCTACGCAGTATTTT.

This clone occurred a few times. This chain links TRBV11-1 with TRBJ1-1; D is uncertain. V was trimmed by 1 base and J by 0 bases, leaving 3 bases between them. CDR1 is SGHAT, CDR2 FQDESV, per germline (reference sequence). CDR3 length equals 13 residues. The CDR3 nucleotides are TGTGCCAGCAGCTTAGGAGTGAACACTGAAGCTTTCTTT. Protein sequence: CASSLGVNTEAFF.

V is TRBV6-1 and J is TRBJ1-4, with D unclear. This CDR3 has 14 residues. Trimming took off 3 bases at V and 7 bases at J, with 12 bases between the two ends. Looked up from germline, CDR1 is MNHNS and CDR2 is SASEGT. CDR3 protein: CASSDGTWSEKLFF. CDR3 sequence (DNA): TGTGCCAGCAGTGACGGCACCTGGAGTGAAAAACTGTTTTTT.

V is TRBV5-1 and J is TRBJ1-6; 9 positions agree with TRBD1. The J segment lost 7 bases and the V segment lost 4 bases, leaving 6 bases of the junction unmatched. CDR1 and CDR2 (germline): SGHRS, YFSETQ. The CDR3 is 15 residues long. The chain's CDR3 is CASSRETGGNSPLHF. As DNA, the CDR3 is TGCGCCAGCAGCAGGGAGACAGGGGGGAATTCACCCCTCCACTTT.

V and J are TRBV6-6 and TRBJ2-1, with unresolved D. V lost 9 bases to trimming and J lost 4 bases, with 7 bases between them. Germline CDR1 MNHNY, CDR2 SVGAGI (reference sequence). CDR3 size: 11 residues. CDR3 amino acids: CASGVYNEQFF. The DNA of the CDR3 is TGTGCCAGTGGAGTTTACAATGAGCAGTTCTTC.

This chain connects TRBV5-1 to TRBJ2-1; 12 nucleotides agree with TRBD2. V dropped 5 bases and J dropped 4; count of bases not matched to a gene: 10. The germline V gene encodes CDR1 SGHRS and CDR2 YFSETQ. The CDR3 is made up of 17 amino acids. The CDR3 is CASSRGTSGLPYNEQFF. Here the CDR3 DNA reads TGCGCCAGCAGTCGAGGGACTAGCGGGTTACCTTACAATGAGCAGTTCTTC.

The genes are TRBV4-1 and TRBJ2-1; the match to TRBD2 covers 11 bases. Germline V CDR1 and CDR2: MGHRA, YSYEKL. The CDR3 length is 19 residues. Unmatched junction bases numbered 19, after V lost 5 bases and J lost 7 bases. The chain's CDR3 is CASSFSLIQLAGESNEQFF. CDR3 nucleotide sequence: TGCGCCAGCAGCTTCTCTCTAATTCAACTAGCGGGAGAATCAAATGAGCAGTTCTTC.

The chain combines TRBV11-2 with TRBJ1-6; 7 bases align to TRBD1. CDR1 is SGHAT, CDR2 FQNNGV, per germline. The V gene end was trimmed by 1 base and the J gene end by 16 bases; junction bases not matched to a gene: 19. The CDR3 has 17 residues. CDR3: CASSLAGSTGRAFGLHF. CDR3 DNA sequence: TGTGCCAGCAGCTTAGCGGGATCGACAGGGCGAGCTTTTGGTCTCCACTTT.